This T cell receptor (beta chain) emerged from a study of cytomegalovirus exposure and HLA in healthy donors. The PCR contained 60 Vbeta and 13 Jbeta primers. The method was immunoSEQ multiplex PCR; TCRdb's version includes in-frame clones alone and lacks a portion of them. Of 150,000 to 200,000 clones listed, around 75% are singletons. The CDR3 is 19 amino acids. V trimming: 4 bases; J trimming: 1 base; junction bases outside the gene matches: 10. Per germline, CDR1 SEHNR and CDR2 FQNEAQ (reference sequence). Sequencing input: PBMCs. The receptor was derived from a male donor in good health and CMV-seronegative. V and J are TRBV7-9 and TRBJ2-1; 13 bases agree with TRBD2. The CDR3 loop is CASSYTGTSGIISYNEQFF. In DNA form, the CDR3 reads TGTGCCAGCAGCTATACCGGGACTAGCGGGATAATTTCCTACAATGAGCAGTTCTTC. Full variable domain (remainder filled in from reference TRBV7-9 and TRBJ2-1): DTGVSQNPRHKITKRGQNVTFRCDPISEHNRLYWYRQTLGQGPEFLTYFQNEAQLEKSRLLSDRFSAERPKGSFSTLEIQRTEQGDSAMYLCASSYTGTSGIISYNEQFFGPGTRLTVL.